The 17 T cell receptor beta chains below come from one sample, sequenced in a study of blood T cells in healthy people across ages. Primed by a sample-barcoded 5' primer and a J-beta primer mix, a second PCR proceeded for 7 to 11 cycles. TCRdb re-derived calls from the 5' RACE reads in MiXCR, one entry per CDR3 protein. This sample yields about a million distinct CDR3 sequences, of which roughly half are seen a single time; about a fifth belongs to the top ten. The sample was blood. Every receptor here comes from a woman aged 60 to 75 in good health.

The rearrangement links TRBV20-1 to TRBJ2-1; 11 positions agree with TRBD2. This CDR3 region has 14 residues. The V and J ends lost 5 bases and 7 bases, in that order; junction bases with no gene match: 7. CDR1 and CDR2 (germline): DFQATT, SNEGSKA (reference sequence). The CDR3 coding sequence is TGCAGTGCTCATAGCGGGAGGGCCGGGAATGAGCAGTTCTTC. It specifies CSAHSGRAGNEQFF.

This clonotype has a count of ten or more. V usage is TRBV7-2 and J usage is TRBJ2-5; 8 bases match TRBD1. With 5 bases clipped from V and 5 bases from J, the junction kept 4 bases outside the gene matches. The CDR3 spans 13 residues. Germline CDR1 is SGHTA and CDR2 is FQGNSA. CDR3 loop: CASSPDRGETQYF. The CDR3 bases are TGTGCCAGCAGCCCCGACAGGGGTGAGACCCAGTACTTC.

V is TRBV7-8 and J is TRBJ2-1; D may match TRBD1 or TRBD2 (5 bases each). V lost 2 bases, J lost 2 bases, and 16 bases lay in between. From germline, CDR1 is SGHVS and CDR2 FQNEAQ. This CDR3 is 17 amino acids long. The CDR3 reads CASSLTTRGLTYNEQFF. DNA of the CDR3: TGTGCCAGCAGCTTAACAACTAGGGGCCTCACCTACAATGAGCAGTTCTTC.

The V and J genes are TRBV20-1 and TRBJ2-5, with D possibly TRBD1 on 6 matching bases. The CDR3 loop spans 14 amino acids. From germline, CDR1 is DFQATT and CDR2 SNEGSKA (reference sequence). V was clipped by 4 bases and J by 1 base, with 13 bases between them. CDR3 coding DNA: TGCAGTGCTATACGGACCAGGGGCCAAGAGACCCAGTACTTC. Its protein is CSAIRTRGQETQYF.

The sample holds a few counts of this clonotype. CDR3 sequence reads: CSVRVISTDTQYF. Written as DNA, the CDR3 is TGCAGCGTTCGAGTTATCAGCACAGATACGCAGTATTTT. The chain employs TRBV29-1 and TRBJ2-3, with no clear D. Trimming stripped 5 bases from V and 0 bases from J, with 9 bases between. Germline values: CDR1 SQVTM, CDR2 ANQGSEA. The CDR3 has 13 residues.

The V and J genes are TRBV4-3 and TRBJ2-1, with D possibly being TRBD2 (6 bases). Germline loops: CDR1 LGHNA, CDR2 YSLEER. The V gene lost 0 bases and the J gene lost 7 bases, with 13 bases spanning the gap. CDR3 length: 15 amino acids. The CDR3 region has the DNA TGCGCCAGCAGCCAAGATGCCTCGGGGAGGAATGAGCAGTTCTTC. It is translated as CASSQDASGRNEQFF.

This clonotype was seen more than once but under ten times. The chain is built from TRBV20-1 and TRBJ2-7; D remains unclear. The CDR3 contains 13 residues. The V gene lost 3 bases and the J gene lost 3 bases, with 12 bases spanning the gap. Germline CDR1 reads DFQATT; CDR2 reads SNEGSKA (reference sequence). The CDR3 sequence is CSASSPSSYEQYF. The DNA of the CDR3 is TGCAGTGCTAGCTCCCCCTCCAGCTACGAGCAGTACTTC.

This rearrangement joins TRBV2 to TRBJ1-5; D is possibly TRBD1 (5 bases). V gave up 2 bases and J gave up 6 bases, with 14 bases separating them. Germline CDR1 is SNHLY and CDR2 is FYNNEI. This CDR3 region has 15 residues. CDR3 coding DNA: TGTGCCAGCAGTGAACTGAAAAGGGGCCCTCAGCCCCAGCATTTT. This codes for CASSELKRGPQPQHF.

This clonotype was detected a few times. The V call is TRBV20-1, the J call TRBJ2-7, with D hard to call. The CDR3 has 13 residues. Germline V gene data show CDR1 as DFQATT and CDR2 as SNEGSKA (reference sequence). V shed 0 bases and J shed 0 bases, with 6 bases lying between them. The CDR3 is CSARDTYSYEQYF. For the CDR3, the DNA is TGCAGTGCTAGAGACACGTACTCCTACGAGCAGTACTTC.

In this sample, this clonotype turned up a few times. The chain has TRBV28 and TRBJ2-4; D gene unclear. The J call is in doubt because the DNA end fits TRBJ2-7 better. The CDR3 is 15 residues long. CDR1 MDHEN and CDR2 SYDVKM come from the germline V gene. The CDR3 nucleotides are TGTGCCAGCAGAAACCCCCTTCCGAATGGTTACGAGCAGTACTTC. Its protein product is CASRNPLPNGYEQYF.

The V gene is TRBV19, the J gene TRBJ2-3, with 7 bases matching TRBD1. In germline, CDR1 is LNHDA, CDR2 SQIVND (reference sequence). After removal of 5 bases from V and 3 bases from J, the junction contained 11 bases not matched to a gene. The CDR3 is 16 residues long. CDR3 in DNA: TGTGCCAGTAGTTCCGGACAGGCGAGGGGGACAGATACGCAGTATTTT. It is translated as CASSSGQARGTDTQYF.

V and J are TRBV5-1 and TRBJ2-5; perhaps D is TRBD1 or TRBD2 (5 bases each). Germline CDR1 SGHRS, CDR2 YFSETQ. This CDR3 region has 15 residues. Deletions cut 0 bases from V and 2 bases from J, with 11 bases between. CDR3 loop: CASSLGPGRQETQYF. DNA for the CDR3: TGCGCCAGCAGCTTGGGGCCGGGACGTCAAGAGACCCAGTACTTC.

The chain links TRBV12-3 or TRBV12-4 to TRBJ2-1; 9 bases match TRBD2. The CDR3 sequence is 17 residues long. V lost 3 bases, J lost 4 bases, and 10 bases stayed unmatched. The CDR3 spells CASSLLAGELLYNEQFF. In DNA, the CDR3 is TGTGCCAGCAGTTTGTTAGCGGGGGAATTATTATACAATGAGCAGTTCTTC.

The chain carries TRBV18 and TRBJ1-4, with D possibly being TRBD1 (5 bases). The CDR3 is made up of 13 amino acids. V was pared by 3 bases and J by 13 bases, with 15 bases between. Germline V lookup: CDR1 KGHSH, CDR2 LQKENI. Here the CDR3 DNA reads TGTGCCAGCTCACCGTGGGACTCTAGTAGACTGTTTTTT. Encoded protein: CASSPWDSSRLFF.

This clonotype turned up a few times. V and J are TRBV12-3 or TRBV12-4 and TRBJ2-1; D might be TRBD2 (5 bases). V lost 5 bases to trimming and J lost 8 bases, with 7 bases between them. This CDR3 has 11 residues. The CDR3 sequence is CASSRRYEQFF. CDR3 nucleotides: TGTGCCAGCAGTCGGAGGTATGAGCAGTTCTTC.

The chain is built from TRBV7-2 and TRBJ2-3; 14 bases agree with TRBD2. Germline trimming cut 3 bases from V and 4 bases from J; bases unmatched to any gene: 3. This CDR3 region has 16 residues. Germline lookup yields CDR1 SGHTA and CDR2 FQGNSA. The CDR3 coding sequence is TGTGCCAGCAGCTTGACTAGCGGGAGGGCAGCAGATACGCAGTATTTT. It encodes CASSLTSGRAADTQYF.

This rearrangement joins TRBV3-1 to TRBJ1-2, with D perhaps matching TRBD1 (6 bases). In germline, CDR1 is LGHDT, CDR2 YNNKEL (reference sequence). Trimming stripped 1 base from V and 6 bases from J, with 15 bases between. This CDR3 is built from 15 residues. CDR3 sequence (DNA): TGTGCCAGCAGCCAAGTATGGGGGCGGGACGATGGCTACACCTTC. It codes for CASSQVWGRDDGYTF.